This T cell receptor beta chain is drawn from a study of identical twins. Findings and caveats of the study: Within monozygotic twins, out-of-frame TCR alpha sharing was underestimated by the models.

Comments on this clonotype: Its antigen is as yet unknown.

Template switching introduced a universal primer site, and the cDNA bore unique molecular identifiers. Each CDR3 protein gets one entry after TCRdb re-called the 5' RACE reads with MiXCR. The sample lists a few hundred thousand distinct CDR3 sequences, under 20% seen once, with 10% to 15% in the top ten. The sequence was obtained from a middle-aged man in good health. What was sequenced was naive T cells sorted from blood.

The CDR3 loop reads CASSQRERGGPGLQETQYF. The DNA for the CDR3 is TGCGCCAGCAGCCAGAGGGAGCGAGGGGGCCCGGGGTTACAAGAGACCCAGTACTTC. The genes are TRBV4-1 and TRBJ2-5, with 7 bases identical to TRBD1. CDR1 and CDR2 from the germline V gene are MGHRA and YSYEKL. The CDR3 is 19 residues long. V lost 3 bases, J lost 2 bases, and 18 bases stayed unmatched.